The rows below give T cell receptor beta chains drawn from one sample of a study of shared clonotypes between healthy human individuals. Clones were read by immunoSEQ multiplex PCR, and TCRdb kept only the in-frame ones, dropping some. The sample shows about 710,000 clones, roughly 72% of them seen only once. Sample: memory CD4+ T cells sorted from blood. Receptors originate from a woman in her 30s in good health. CDR3s include the opening cysteine and the closing phenylalanine or tryptophan. The order of the fields is V gene, J gene, CDR3 length, clone size, D gene, CDR3 DNA, CDR3 protein. A D gene is named only where the DNA matches it firmly. Expanded clones get a size class; other rows say once, few or many, or leave the size out.

TRBV30,TRBJ2-1,15,-,-,TGTGCCTGGAGGCCGGGGGGCCGCTACTACAATGAGCAGTTCTTC,CAWRPGGRYYNEQFF
TRBV28,TRBJ1-5,15,-,-,TGTGCCAGCAGTTTCCCCGTTCCCAGCAATCAGCCCCAGCATTTT,CASSFPVPSNQPQHF
TRBV6-1,TRBJ2-2,14,-,TRBD2,TGTGCCAGCAGTGACGGGAGGGCCACCGGGGAGCTGTTTTTT,CASSDGRATGELFF
TRBV28,TRBJ2-7,10,-,-,TGTGCCAGCAGAGAGACGATCCAGTACTTC,CASRETIQYF
TRBV10-3,TRBJ2-3,15,-,TRBD2,TGTGCCATCAGTGACCCGGGGGGAGTCGCAGATACGCAGTATTTT,CAISDPGGVADTQYF
TRBV5-5,TRBJ1-2,15,few,-,TGTGCCAGCAGCTTGCGAGTCCGGGGCGACTATGGCTACACCTTC,CASSLRVRGDYGYTF
TRBV9,TRBJ2-2,13,few,TRBD2,TGTGCCACCAGGGCGGGGGTCACCGGGGAGCTGTTTTTT,CATRAGVTGELFF
TRBV30,TRBJ2-3,12,-,-,TGTGCCTGGCGATCGGGGGCAGATACGCAGTATTTT,CAWRSGADTQYF
TRBV6-4,TRBJ2-7,12,-,-,TGTGCCACCCGCGGGGATGGAGGCGAGCAGTACTTC,CATRGDGGEQYF
TRBV18,TRBJ1-5,14,-,-,TGTGCCAGCTCCCAGGGTCAAACTAATCAGCCCCAGCATTTT,CASSQGQTNQPQHF
TRBV7-8,TRBJ1-3,20,-,-,TGTGCCAGCAGCAGTCGTCCCAGGGACTTGAGTACGCGCTCTGGAAACACCATATATTTT,CASSSRPRDLSTRSGNTIYF
TRBV6-5,TRBJ2-5,14,-,-,TGTGCCAGCAGTATCCCGGGCCGCCAAGAGACCCAGTACTTC,CASSIPGRQETQYF
TRBV25-1,TRBJ2-7,11,-,-,TGTGCCAGCAGGGACCGCTACGAGCAGTACTTC,CASRDRYEQYF
TRBV28,TRBJ2-6,20,-,TRBD2,TGTGCCAGCAGTTGGGGTCCCGCGGGGGGATTTGGCTCTGGGGCCAACGTCCTGACTTTC,CASSWGPAGGFGSGANVLTF
TRBV5-1,TRBJ1-1,14,-,-,TGCGCCAGCAGGGGACCAACGGGGGACACTGAAGCTTTCTTT,CASRGPTGDTEAFF
TRBV5-1,TRBJ2-7,13,many,TRBD1,TGCGCCAGCAGCAGGGGACAGACCTACGAGCAGTACTTC,CASSRGQTYEQYF
TRBV4-2,TRBJ2-7,12,-,-,TGTGCCAGCAGCCCCGACAGATTCGAGCAGTACTTC,CASSPDRFEQYF
TRBV10-2,TRBJ2-1,14,once,-,TGCGCCAGCAGGTTAGCGGAACCGGTGAATGAGCAGTTCTTC,CASRLAEPVNEQFF
TRBV9,TRBJ2-3,12,-,-,TGTGCCAGCGGAGTGCAAGGAGGTACGCAGTATTTT,CASGVQGGTQYF
TRBV6-5,TRBJ2-2,15,few,TRBD2,TGTGCCTCTCGCCGGCGGGAGGGAAACACCGGGGAGCTGTTTTTT,CASRRREGNTGELFF
TRBV27,TRBJ2-2,15,-,-,TGTGCCAGCAGTTTTGAGGGACGTCTGACCGGGGAGCTGTTTTTT,CASSFEGRLTGELFF
TRBV29-1,TRBJ1-2,13,few,TRBD1,TGCAGCGCCCCGGGACAGGGAAACTATGGCTACACCTTC,CSAPGQGNYGYTF
TRBV5-1,TRBJ2-2,15,-,-,TGCGCCAGCAGCTTGGACAAACCGAACACCGGGGAGCTGTTTTTT,CASSLDKPNTGELFF
TRBV5-1,TRBJ1-2,11,-,-,TGCGCCAGCTCGAACAACTATGGCTACACCTTC,CASSNNYGYTF
TRBV6-5,TRBJ2-2,9,once,-,TGTGCCAGGCCCGGGGAGCTGTTTTTT,CARPGELFF
TRBV5-1,TRBJ1-2,13,many,TRBD1,TGCGCCAGCAGCCCGACAGGGAACTATGGCTACACCTTC,CASSPTGNYGYTF
TRBV28,TRBJ2-1,17,-,-,TGTGCCAGCAGTTCCCGAGATTACAGCGGAGAGGGGAATGAGCAGTTCTTC,CASSSRDYSGEGNEQFF
TRBV6-1,TRBJ1-4,15,-,TRBD1,TGTGCCAGCAGTCCGACAGGGAGGACTAATGAAAAACTGTTTTTT,CASSPTGRTNEKLFF
TRBV5-1,TRBJ2-2,14,-,-,TGCGCCAGCAGAGGGGAGAAGATGACCGGGGAGCTGTTTTTT,CASRGEKMTGELFF
TRBV30,TRBJ2-1,13,once,TRBD2,TGTGCCTGGATTCTAGCGGGAGAAGGCGAGCAGTTCTTC,CAWILAGEGEQFF
TRBV6-1,TRBJ1-2,11,-,-,TGTGCCAGCAGTGAAGGCTATGGCTACACCTTC,CASSEGYGYTF
TRBV6-8,TRBJ1-1,16,-,-,TGTGCCAGCAGTTGGTTTGGGCGTATGAGCCTCGCTGAAGCTTTCTTT,CASSWFGRMSLAEAFF
TRBV18,TRBJ1-2,14,few,-,TGTGCCAGCTCTTTTACGGGAGCTGGCTATGGCTACACCTTC,CASSFTGAGYGYTF
TRBV19,TRBJ1-2,15,-,TRBD1,TGTGCCAGTAGTGCCCCCCGGACAGGGGACTATGGCTACACCTTC,CASSAPRTGDYGYTF
TRBV18,TRBJ2-3,16,-,TRBD2,TGTGCCAGCTCACCGACCGGGACTATCGTGACAGATACGCAGTATTTT,CASSPTGTIVTDTQYF
TRBV30,TRBJ2-5,13,few,-,TGTGCCTGGACTGACCGGGCCCCGGGTCCCCAGTACTTC,CAWTDRAPGPQYF
TRBV7-2,TRBJ1-5,13,-,-,TGTGCCAGCAGCGCGGGTAGCAATCAGCCCCAGCATTTT,CASSAGSNQPQHF
TRBV19,TRBJ1-5,15,-,-,TGTGCCAGTATCACAAAACAGGGTATGGGGAACCCCCAGCATTTT,CASITKQGMGNPQHF
TRBV6-5,TRBJ2-2,12,-,-,TGTGCCAGCAGTTATGGGTCCGGGGAGCTGTTTTTT,CASSYGSGELFF
TRBV12-5,TRBJ2-1,14,-,-,TGTGCTAGTGCCGAACCAAGCTCCTACAATGAGCAGTTCTTC,CASAEPSSYNEQFF
TRBV18,TRBJ2-1,16,-,TRBD2,TGTGCCAGCTCACCTCCAGGACTAGCGGGGAGGGATGAGCAGTTCTTC,CASSPPGLAGRDEQFF
TRBV5-1,TRBJ2-1,15,-,-,TGCGCCAGCAGACCCCAGTTTAGCGGCTACAATGAGCAGTTCTTC,CASRPQFSGYNEQFF
TRBV11-1,TRBJ2-7,16,-,TRBD2,TGTGCCAGCAGCTCGAACTCGGCGGGAGGGCCTGGCGAGCAGTACTTC,CASSSNSAGGPGEQYF